This TCR beta chain was obtained from a study of blood T cell repertoires in COVID-19. How the authors handled the data: Nucleated cell counts were estimated from reference gene primer amplification. Assay used: immunoSEQ multiplex PCR; TCRdb lists only in-frame clones, some missing. Clone size and the V and J calls come from that table; the DNA yielded D and trimming. The sample carries more than 90,000 clones, approximately 90% recorded once. This CDR3 spans 13 amino acids. J was trimmed by 6 bases and V by 4 bases; bases with no gene match: 3. Per germline, CDR1 LNHDA and CDR2 SQIVND (reference sequence).

The sequence was obtained from a woman aged 60 to 75 with COVID-19, enrolled during active disease. The sample was peripheral blood. The V gene is TRBV19, the J gene TRBJ1-2; 9 bases fit TRBD1. CDR3 region: CASSRTGENGYTF. The CDR3 DNA is TGTGCCAGTAGTAGGACAGGGGAAAATGGCTACACCTTC.